The 18 T cell receptor beta chains in this list originate from one sample, sequenced in a study of Ad26.COV2.S vaccination and SARS-CoV-2 variants. Repertoires were generated with immunoSEQ multiplex PCR, while TCRdb's copy carries only in-frame clones and drops some. The sample comprises about 470,000 clones, about nine tenths of which are singletons, and about 4.4% rests with the top ten. Stated treatment: roughly 19 received Ad26.COV2.S at low or high dose, single or two shots; roughly 5 received placebo; per-sample allocation not given. Vaccine and placebo recipients were sampled on day 63 after the first injection. This specimen consisted of peripheral blood, obtained in a trial of Ad26.COV2.S vaccine versus placebo. Source of these receptors: a person aged 18-60 years who received the Ad26.COV2.S COVID-19 vaccine or a placebo.

Written as DNA, the CDR3 is TGTGCCAGCAGCTTTGCCGGGACAGGGGCTTCCGAGCAGTACTTC. It translates to CASSFAGTGASEQYF. The genes are TRBV5-4 and TRBJ2-7; TRBD1 matches 10 bases. Germline values: CDR1 SGHNT, CDR2 YYREEE (reference sequence). The CDR3 loop spans 15 amino acids. Losses at the gene ends were 2 bases for V and 6 bases for J; bases not matched to a gene: 8.

V usage is TRBV5-1 and J usage is TRBJ2-3; 8 nucleotides match TRBD1. Trimming at V came to 6 bases and at J to 0 bases, leaving 6 bases not matched to a gene. Germline V gene sequence: CDR1 SGHRS, CDR2 YFSETQ. The CDR3 extends over 15 amino acids. The CDR3: CASNSRTGSTDTQYF. In DNA form, the CDR3 reads TGCGCCAGCAACTCTCGGACAGGGAGCACAGATACGCAGTATTTT.

V is TRBV5-1 and J is TRBJ2-5, with 8 bases fitting TRBD2. This CDR3 has 16 amino acids. Germline loops: CDR1 SGHRS, CDR2 YFSETQ. V was clipped by 4 bases and J by 2 bases; unmatched bases: 10. The CDR3 DNA follows: TGCGCCAGCAGCCCTACTAGCGGCATCAGTCAAGAGACCCAGTACTTC. Its protein product is CASSPTSGISQETQYF.

The chain couples TRBV2 to TRBJ1-5, with 7 bases lining up with TRBD1. CDR3 size: 13 residues. CDR1 is SNHLY, CDR2 FYNNEI, per germline. V lost 3 bases to trimming and J lost 6 bases; unmatched junction nucleotides: 2. The CDR3 sequence is CASSETGLQPQHF. CDR3 bases: TGTGCCAGCAGTGAGACAGGGCTTCAGCCCCAGCATTTT.

This chain links TRBV28 with TRBJ1-1, with D possibly TRBD1 on 6 matching bases. This CDR3 has 15 amino acids. V was clipped by 6 bases and J by 4 bases, with 18 bases between them. From germline, CDR1 is MDHEN and CDR2 SYDVKM. The CDR3 coding sequence is TGTGCCAGCAGCGAAACAGGGTTTAGTAGCACTGAAGCTTTCTTT. Amino acid sequence: CASSETGFSSTEAFF.

The chain joins TRBV9 to TRBJ2-2, with a weak D call TRBD1 (5 bases). V lost 0 bases, J lost 4 bases, and 13 bases lay in between. This CDR3 is built from 16 residues. In germline, CDR1 is SGDLS, CDR2 YYNGEE. CDR3 nucleotides: TGTGCCAGCAGCGTAGGGCCGGACATAGCCACCGGGGAGCTGTTTTTT. Its protein product is CASSVGPDIATGELFF. Looking up the rest from reference TRBV9 and TRBJ2-2 gives the full variable domain: DSGVTQTPKHLITATGQRVTLRCSPRSGDLSVYWYQQSLDQGLQFLIQYYNGEERAKGNILERFSAQQFPDLHSELNLSSLELGDSALYFCASSVGPDIATGELFFGEGSRLTVL.

This chain uses TRBV9 with TRBJ1-3; TRBD1 agrees at 12 bases. CDR1 is SGDLS and CDR2 is YYNGEE in the germline V gene. The CDR3 extends over 16 amino acids. V was clipped by 3 bases and J by 7 bases; unmatched bases: 8. The CDR3 spells CASSAFRDRGRNTIYF. CDR3 nucleotide sequence: TGTGCCAGCAGCGCATTCCGGGACAGGGGGCGGAACACCATATATTTT. Full variable domain (missing parts from reference TRBV9 and TRBJ1-3): DSGVTQTPKHLITATGQRVTLRCSPRSGDLSVYWYQQSLDQGLQFLIQYYNGEERAKGNILERFSAQQFPDLHSELNLSSLELGDSALYFCASSAFRDRGRNTIYFGEGSWLTVV.

This sequence joins TRBV20-1 and TRBJ1-1; perhaps TRBD1 as D (5 bases). In germline, CDR1 is DFQATT, CDR2 SNEGSKA (reference sequence). The CDR3 loop spans 9 amino acids. The CDR3 DNA sequence: TGCATTCCTGACAGTGAAGCTTTCTTT. Residues: CIPDSEAFF.

The V and J genes are TRBV2 and TRBJ2-5; D unclear. In germline, CDR1 is SNHLY, CDR2 FYNNEI. Trimming stripped 6 bases from V and 4 bases from J, with 6 bases between. This CDR3 has 11 residues. DNA of the CDR3: TGTGCCAGCAGGACCGTAGAGACCCAGTACTTC. It codes for CASRTVETQYF.

This chain links TRBV9 with TRBJ2-3; 9 nucleotides agree with TRBD1. The CDR3 contains 16 residues. Germline V CDR1 and CDR2: SGDLS, YYNGEE. V lost 2 bases to trimming and J lost 1 base; unmatched junction nucleotides: 5. The CDR3 DNA reads TGTGCCAGCAGCGTGGGGGGACAGGGACGCACAGATACGCAGTATTTT. The encoded protein is CASSVGGQGRTDTQYF. Combining the CDR3 with reference TRBV9 and TRBJ2-3 gives the whole variable domain DSGVTQTPKHLITATGQRVTLRCSPRSGDLSVYWYQQSLDQGLQFLIQYYNGEERAKGNILERFSAQQFPDLHSELNLSSLELGDSALYFCASSVGGQGRTDTQYFGPGTRLTVL.

The V call is TRBV15, the J call TRBJ2-1; D is perhaps TRBD1 or TRBD2 (5 bases each). With 0 bases removed from V and 13 bases from J, the gap between germline ends came to 16 bases. From germline, CDR1 is LNHNV and CDR2 YYDKDF (reference sequence). The CDR3 length is 14 residues. The CDR3: CATSRDLRGEVQFF. The CDR3 DNA reads TGTGCCACCAGCAGAGATCTGAGGGGTGAGGTACAGTTCTTC.

The V call is TRBV13, the J call TRBJ2-7; either TRBD1 or TRBD2 may fit D (9 bases each). Trimming stripped 5 bases from V and 9 bases from J, with 26 bases between. Germline assignment: CDR1 PRHDT and CDR2 FYEKMQ (reference sequence). CDR3 size: 16 residues. The CDR3 spells CASSPRTGDAGGPQYF. Here the CDR3 DNA reads TGTGCCAGCAGCCCTCGGACAGGGGACGCGGGAGGGCCGCAGTACTTC. Combining the CDR3 with reference TRBV13 and TRBJ2-7 gives the whole variable domain AAGVIQSPRHLIKEKRETATLKCYPIPRHDTVYWYQQGPGQDPQFLISFYEKMQSDKGSIPDRFSAQQFSDYHSELNMSSLELGDSALYFCASSPRTGDAGGPQYFGPGTRLTVT.

With regard to this clone: Other DNA variants within this sample encode the same CDR3. V and J are TRBV15 and TRBJ1-3, with D possibly TRBD1 on 6 matching bases. CDR1 and CDR2 (germline): LNHNV, YYDKDF (reference sequence). This CDR3 has 15 amino acids. Deletions cut 0 bases from V and 2 bases from J, with 8 bases between. The CDR3 bases are TGTGCCACCAGCAGAGATCGGGGGCCTGGAAACACCATATATTTT. The encoded protein is CATSRDRGPGNTIYF. The full variable domain, rest sourced from reference TRBV15 and TRBJ1-3, is DAMVIQNPRYQVTQFGKPVTLSCSQTLNHNVMYWYQQKSSQAPKLLFHYYDKDFNNEADTPDNFQSRRPNTSFCFLDIRSPGLGDTAMYLCATSRDRGPGNTIYFGEGSWLTVV.

V usage is TRBV5-6 and J usage is TRBJ2-7, with D possibly matching TRBD2 (6 bases). CDR1 and CDR2 from the germline V gene are SGHDT and YYEEEE. The V end lost 1 base, the J end lost 6 bases, and 11 bases lay between the germline ends. The CDR3 runs 13 residues. The DNA of the CDR3 is TGTGCCAGCAGCTTGCGATATAGCGGCGAGCAGTACTTC. This encodes CASSLRYSGEQYF.

The chain uses TRBV14 and TRBJ1-1; D is uncertain. The V gene's germline CDR1 is SGHDN and CDR2 FVKESK. Trimming took off 0 bases at V and 1 base at J, with 6 bases between the two ends. The CDR3 runs to 14 residues. CDR3 coding DNA: TGTGCCAGCAGCCAAGAAACAGCGAACACTGAAGCTTTCTTT. Protein product: CASSQETANTEAFF. The full variable domain, rest sourced from reference TRBV14 and TRBJ1-1, is EAGVTQFPSHSVIEKGQTVTLRCDPISGHDNLYWYRRVMGKEIKFLLHFVKESKQDESGMPNNRFLAERTGGTYSTLKVQPAELEDSGVYFCASSQETANTEAFFGQGTRLTVV.

The rearrangement uses TRBV5-4 and TRBJ2-7; 8 nucleotides line up with TRBD1. The CDR3 loop spans 15 amino acids. From germline, CDR1 is SGHNT and CDR2 YYREEE (reference sequence). Trimming took 3 bases from V and 1 from J; bases not matched to a gene: 6. CDR3: CASSSGQGGSYEQYF. As DNA, the CDR3 is TGTGCCAGCAGCTCCGGACAGGGTGGATCCTACGAGCAGTACTTC.

V usage is TRBV9 and J usage is TRBJ2-1; TRBD1 is a possible D gene (6 bases). This CDR3 comprises 14 residues. Germline V CDR1 and CDR2: SGDLS, YYNGEE. V was shortened by 4 bases and J by 6 bases, with 14 bases between the two germline ends. In DNA, the CDR3 is TGTGCCAGCAGCCCGACGACACAGGGCAATGAGCAGTTCTTC. It yields the protein CASSPTTQGNEQFF.

The genes are TRBV5-4 and TRBJ2-7; TRBD2 matches 8 bases. The germline V gene encodes CDR1 SGHNT and CDR2 YYREEE (reference sequence). With 7 bases clipped from V and 2 bases from J, the junction kept 5 bases outside the gene matches. The CDR3 is 13 amino acids. The CDR3 coding sequence is TGTGCCAGCGGGGCGGGAGGCCCCTACGAGCAGTACTTC. Protein: CASGAGGPYEQYF.